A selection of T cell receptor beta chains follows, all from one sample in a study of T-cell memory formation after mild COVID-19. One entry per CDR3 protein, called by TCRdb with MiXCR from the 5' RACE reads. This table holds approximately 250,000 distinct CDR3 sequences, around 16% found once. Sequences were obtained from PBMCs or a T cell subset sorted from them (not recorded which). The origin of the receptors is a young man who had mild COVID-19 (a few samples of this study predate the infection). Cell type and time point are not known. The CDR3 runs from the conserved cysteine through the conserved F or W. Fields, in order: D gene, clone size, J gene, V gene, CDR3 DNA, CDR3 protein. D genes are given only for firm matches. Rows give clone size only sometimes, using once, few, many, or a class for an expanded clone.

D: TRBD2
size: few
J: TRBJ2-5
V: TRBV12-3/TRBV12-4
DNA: TGTGCCAGCAGTTTTACTAGCGGGGATGAGACCCAGTACTTC
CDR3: CASSFTSGDETQYF

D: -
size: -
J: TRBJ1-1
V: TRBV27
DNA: TGTGCCAGCAGTTATTCTCAGGGGTGGGAAGCTTTCTTT
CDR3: CASSYSQGWEAFF

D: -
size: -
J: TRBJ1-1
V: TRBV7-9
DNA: TGTGCCAGCAGCCTAGACAAAGGGAACACTGAAGCTTTCTTT
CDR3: CASSLDKGNTEAFF

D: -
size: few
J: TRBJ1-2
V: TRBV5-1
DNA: TGCGCCAGCAGCTTGGTCCTACAGGTCGGCTACACCTTC
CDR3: CASSLVLQVGYTF

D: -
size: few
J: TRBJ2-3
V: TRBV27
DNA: TGTGCCAGCAGTTTTCAGGGAAGCACAGATACGCAGTATTTT
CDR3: CASSFQGSTDTQYF

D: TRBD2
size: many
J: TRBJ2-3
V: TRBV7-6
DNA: TGTGCCAGCAGGCGACTAGCGGGGGGGCCAGATACGCAGTATTTT
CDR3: CASRRLAGGPDTQYF

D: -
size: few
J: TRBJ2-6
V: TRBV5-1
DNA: TGCGCCAGCAGCTTTGCCGATGTCTCTGGGGCCAACGTCCTGACTTTC
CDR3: CASSFADVSGANVLTF

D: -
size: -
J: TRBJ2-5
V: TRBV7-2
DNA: TGTGCCAGCAGCTTACAAGCGGTGGGACAAGAGACCCAGTACTTC
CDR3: CASSLQAVGQETQYF

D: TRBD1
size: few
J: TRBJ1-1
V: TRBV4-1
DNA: TGCGCCAGCAGCCAACTTCACAGGGGAAGAGTGGCGGGCACTGAAGCTTTCTTT
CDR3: CASSQLHRGRVAGTEAFF

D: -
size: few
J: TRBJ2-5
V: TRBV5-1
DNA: TGCGCCAGCAGCCTGGACACGGGAGAGACCCAGTACTTC
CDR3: CASSLDTGETQYF

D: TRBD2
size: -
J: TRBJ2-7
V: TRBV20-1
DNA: TGCAGTGCTAGTCGTGATCCTAGCGGGGTGATAGTTTACGAGCAGTACTTC
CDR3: CSASRDPSGVIVYEQYF

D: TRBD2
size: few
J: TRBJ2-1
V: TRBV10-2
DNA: TGCGCCAGCAGTGAAAAATGGCGGGGGATGAATGAGCAGTTCTTC
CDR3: CASSEKWRGMNEQFF

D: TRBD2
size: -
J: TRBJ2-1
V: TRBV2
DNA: TGTGCCAGCAGACCTGGGACTAGCGGGGGGAGCAGTCGGTTCTTC
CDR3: CASRPGTSGGSSRFF

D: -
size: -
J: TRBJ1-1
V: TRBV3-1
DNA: TGTGCCAGCAGCCGGCACGGGGAGGTTGAAGCTTTCTTT
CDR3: CASSRHGEVEAFF

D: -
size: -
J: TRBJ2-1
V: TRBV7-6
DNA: TGTGCCAGCAGCCGGGCCCCAGCTCCTACAAATGAGCAGTTCTTC
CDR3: CASSRAPAPTNEQFF

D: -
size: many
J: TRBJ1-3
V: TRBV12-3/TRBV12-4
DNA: TGTGCCAGCAGTTCGACCTATTCTGGAAACACCATATATTTT
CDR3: CASSSTYSGNTIYF

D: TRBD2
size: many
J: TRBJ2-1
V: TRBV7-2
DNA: TGTGCCAGCAGCTCACTCCCGGGACTAGCAGACAATGAGCAGTTCTTC
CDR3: CASSSLPGLADNEQFF

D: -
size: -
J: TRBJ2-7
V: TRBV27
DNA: TGTGCCAGCAGTTTGGGGCAACGCCCTCTGGTGCAGTACTTC
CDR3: CASSLGQRPLVQYF